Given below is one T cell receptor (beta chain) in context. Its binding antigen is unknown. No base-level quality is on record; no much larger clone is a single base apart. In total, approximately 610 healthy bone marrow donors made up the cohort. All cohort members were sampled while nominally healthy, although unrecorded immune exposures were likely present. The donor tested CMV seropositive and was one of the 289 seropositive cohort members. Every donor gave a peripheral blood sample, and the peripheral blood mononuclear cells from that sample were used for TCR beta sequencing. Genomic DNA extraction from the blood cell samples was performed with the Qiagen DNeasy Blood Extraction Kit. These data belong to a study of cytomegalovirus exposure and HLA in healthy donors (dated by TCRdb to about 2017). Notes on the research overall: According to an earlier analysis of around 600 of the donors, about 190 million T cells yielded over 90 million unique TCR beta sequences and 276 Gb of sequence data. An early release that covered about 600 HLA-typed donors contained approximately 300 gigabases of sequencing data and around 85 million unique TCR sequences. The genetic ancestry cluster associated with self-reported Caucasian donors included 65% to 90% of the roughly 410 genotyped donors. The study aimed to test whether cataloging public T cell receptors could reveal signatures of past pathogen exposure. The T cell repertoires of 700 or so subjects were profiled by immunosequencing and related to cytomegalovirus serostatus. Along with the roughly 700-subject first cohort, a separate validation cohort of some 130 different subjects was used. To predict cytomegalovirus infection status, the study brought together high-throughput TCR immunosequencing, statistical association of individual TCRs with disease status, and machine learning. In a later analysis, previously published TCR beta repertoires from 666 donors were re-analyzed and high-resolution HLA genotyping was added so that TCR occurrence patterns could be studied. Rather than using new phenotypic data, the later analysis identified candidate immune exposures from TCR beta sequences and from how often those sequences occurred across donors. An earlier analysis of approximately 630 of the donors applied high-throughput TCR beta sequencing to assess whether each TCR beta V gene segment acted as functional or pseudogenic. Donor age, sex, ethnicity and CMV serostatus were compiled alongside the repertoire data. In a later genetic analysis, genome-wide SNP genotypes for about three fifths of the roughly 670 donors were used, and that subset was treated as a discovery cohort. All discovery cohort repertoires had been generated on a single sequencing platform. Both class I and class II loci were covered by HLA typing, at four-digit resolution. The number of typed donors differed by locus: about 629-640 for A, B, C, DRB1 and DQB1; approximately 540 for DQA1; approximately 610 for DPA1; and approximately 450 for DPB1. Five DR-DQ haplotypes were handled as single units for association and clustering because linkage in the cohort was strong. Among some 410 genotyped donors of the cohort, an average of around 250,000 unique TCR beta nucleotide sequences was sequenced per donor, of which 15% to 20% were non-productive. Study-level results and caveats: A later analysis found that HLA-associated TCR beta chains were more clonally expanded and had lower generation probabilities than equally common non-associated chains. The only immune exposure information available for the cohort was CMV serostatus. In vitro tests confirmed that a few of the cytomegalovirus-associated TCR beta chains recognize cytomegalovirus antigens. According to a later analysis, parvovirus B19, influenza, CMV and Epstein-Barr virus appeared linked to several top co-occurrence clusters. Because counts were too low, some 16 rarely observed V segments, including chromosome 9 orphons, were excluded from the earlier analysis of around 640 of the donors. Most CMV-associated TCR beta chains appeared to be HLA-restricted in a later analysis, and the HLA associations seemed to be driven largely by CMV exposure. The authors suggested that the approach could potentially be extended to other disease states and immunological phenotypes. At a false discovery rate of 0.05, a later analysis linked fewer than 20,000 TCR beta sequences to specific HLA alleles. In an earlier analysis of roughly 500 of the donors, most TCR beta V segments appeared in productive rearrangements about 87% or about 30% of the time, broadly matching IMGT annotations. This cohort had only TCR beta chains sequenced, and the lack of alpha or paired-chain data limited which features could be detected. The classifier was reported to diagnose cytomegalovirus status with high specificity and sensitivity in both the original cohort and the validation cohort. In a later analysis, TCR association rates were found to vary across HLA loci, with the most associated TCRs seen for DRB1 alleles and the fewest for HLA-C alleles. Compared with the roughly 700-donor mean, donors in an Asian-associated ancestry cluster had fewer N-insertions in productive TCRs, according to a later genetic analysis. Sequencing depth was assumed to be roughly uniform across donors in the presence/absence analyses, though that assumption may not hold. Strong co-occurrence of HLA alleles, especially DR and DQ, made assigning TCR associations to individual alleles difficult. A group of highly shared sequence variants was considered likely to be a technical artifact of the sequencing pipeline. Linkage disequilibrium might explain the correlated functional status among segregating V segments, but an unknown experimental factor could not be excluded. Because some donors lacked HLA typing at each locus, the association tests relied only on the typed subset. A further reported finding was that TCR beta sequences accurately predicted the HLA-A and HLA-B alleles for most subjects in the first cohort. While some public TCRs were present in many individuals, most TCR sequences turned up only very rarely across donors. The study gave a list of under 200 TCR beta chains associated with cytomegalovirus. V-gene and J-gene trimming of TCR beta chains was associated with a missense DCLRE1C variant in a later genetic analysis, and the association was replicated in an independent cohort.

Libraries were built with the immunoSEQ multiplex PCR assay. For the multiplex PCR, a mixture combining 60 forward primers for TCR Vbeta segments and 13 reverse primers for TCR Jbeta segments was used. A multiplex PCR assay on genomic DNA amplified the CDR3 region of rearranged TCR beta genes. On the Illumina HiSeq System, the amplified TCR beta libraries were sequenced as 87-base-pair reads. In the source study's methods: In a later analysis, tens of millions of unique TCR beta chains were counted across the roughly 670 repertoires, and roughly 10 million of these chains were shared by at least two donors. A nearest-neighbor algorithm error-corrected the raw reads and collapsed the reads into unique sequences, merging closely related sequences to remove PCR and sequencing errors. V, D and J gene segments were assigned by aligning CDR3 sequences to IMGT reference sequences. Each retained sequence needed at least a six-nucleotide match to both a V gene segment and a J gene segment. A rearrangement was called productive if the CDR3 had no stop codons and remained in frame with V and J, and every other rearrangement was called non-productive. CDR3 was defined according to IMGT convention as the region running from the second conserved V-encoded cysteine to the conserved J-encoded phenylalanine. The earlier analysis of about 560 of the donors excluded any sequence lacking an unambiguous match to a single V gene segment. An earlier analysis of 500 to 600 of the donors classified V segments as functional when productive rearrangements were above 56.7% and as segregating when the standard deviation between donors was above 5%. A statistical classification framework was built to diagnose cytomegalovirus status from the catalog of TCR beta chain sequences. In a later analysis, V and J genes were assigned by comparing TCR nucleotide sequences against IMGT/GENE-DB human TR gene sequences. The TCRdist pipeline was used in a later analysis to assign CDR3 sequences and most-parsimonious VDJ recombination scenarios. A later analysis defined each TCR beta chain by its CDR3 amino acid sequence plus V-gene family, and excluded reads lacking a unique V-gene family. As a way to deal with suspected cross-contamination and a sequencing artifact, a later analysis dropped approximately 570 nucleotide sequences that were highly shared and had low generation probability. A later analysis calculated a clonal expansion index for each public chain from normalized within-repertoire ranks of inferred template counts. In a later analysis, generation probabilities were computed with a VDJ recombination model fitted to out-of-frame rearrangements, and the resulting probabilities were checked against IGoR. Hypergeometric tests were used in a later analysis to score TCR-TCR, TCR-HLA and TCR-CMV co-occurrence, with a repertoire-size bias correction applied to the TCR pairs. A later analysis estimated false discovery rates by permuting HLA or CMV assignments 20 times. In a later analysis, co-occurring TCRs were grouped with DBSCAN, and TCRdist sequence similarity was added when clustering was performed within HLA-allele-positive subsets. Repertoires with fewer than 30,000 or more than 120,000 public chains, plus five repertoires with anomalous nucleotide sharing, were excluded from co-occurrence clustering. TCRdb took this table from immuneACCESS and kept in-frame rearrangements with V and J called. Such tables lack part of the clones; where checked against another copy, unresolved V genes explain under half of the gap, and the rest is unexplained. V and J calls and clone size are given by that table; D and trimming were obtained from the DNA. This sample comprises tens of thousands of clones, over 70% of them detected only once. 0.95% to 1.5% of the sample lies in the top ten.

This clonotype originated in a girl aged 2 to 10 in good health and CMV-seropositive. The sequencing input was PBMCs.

The DNA sequence reads TGTGCCAGCAGCTTGACAGGGGAAGCTTTCTTT. Translated, it reads CASSLTGEAFF. The V and J segments used are TRBV13 and TRBJ1-1; 7 bases in the middle match TRBD1. The germline V gene (reference sequence) gives CDR1 as PRHDT and CDR2 as FYEKMQ. After removal of 3 bases from V and 8 bases from J, the junction retains 0 bases not matched to a gene. Taken from cysteine to phenylalanine, the CDR3 has 11 residues. Only the CDR3 region is kept as DNA, spanning 33 bases read in frame from base 1. The reference TRBV13 and TRBJ1-1 proteins fill in what lies around the CDR3, so the full variable domain reads AAGVIQSPRHLIKEKRETATLKCYPIPRHDTVYWYQQGPGQDPQFLISFYEKMQSDKGSIPDRFSAQQFSDYHSELNMSSLELGDSALYFCASSLTGEAFFGQGTRLTVV.